The T cell receptor beta chain described here comes from a study of PD-L1 blockade in urothelial cancer. The overall study: Typically, measured as a median, blood samples had approximately 130,000 T cells.

This clone showed up just once. The time point was: pretreatment peripheral blood. The CDR3 is 16 amino acids. CDR1 and CDR2 from the germline V gene are SGDLS and YYNGEE. Germline trimming cut 0 bases from V and 2 bases from J; bases unmatched to any gene: 4. Produced via immunoSEQ multiplex PCR; TCRdb's table is partial and in-frame only. The sample has some 100,000 clones; approximately 88% are singletons. The gene calls are TRBV9 and TRBJ2-3, with 9 bases identical to TRBD2. This TCR came from a woman aged 80 or over with urothelial cancer. The input for sequencing was PBMCs, taken around atezolizumab (anti-PD-L1) treatment. The CDR3 is CASSVGSSGITDTQYF. CDR3 bases: TGTGCCAGCAGCGTAGGTTCTAGCGGGATCACAGATACGCAGTATTTT.